The 24 T cell receptor beta chains presented below share a single source sample, sequenced in a study of OX40 agonist ivuxolimab in advanced cancers. Libraries were prepared by immunoSEQ multiplex PCR; TCRdb keeps only in-frame clonotypes and omits some of them. The data contain tens of thousands of clones, around 86% of them singletons. This material consisted of CD4+ or CD8+ T cells sorted from blood, taken in a trial of the OX40 agonist ivuxolimab. These receptors originate from an adult with an advanced solid tumor such as melanoma, head and neck, liver or kidney cancer.

This chain joins TRBV7-2 and TRBJ1-1, with no clear D. From germline, CDR1 is SGHTA and CDR2 FQGNSA. The CDR3 has 13 residues. The ends were cut back, 8 bases at V and 1 base at J, with 11 bases in the middle. CDR3 sequence (DNA): TGTGCCAGCCGCGGTCTGGGGAACACTGAAGCTTTCTTT. This gives the protein CASRGLGNTEAFF.

The V gene is TRBV7-9, the J gene TRBJ2-7; TRBD2 is a possible D gene (5 bases). CDR1 is SEHNR and CDR2 is FQNEAQ in the germline V gene (reference sequence). The CDR3 is 19 residues long. V was trimmed by 5 bases and J by 3 bases, leaving 29 bases between them. CDR3 region: CASSGPGLGSSIPFYEQYF. In nucleotides, the CDR3 is TGTGCCAGCAGCGGGCCCGGGCTAGGGAGTAGTATACCATTCTACGAGCAGTACTTC.

This chain connects TRBV6-6 to TRBJ1-2, with no clear D. The germline gives CDR1 MNHNY, CDR2 SVGAGI (reference sequence). CDR3 length equals 15 residues. V lost 0 bases to trimming and J lost 0 bases, with 8 bases between them. CDR3 residues: CASSYSGKANYGYTF. CDR3 sequence (DNA): TGTGCCAGCAGTTACTCCGGCAAAGCTAACTATGGCTACACCTTC.

The V and J genes are TRBV2 and TRBJ2-3; the match to TRBD2 covers 10 bases. The CDR3 spans 15 residues. Germline V gene data show CDR1 as SNHLY and CDR2 as FYNNEI. J was trimmed by 2 bases and V by 4 bases; bases with no gene match: 3. The CDR3 DNA reads as TGTGCCAGCAGTGCCACTAGCGGGGACACAGATACGCAGTATTTT. Protein sequence: CASSATSGDTDTQYF.

The chain combines TRBV2 with TRBJ1-4; a weak D match, TRBD1 (5 bases). V was cut by 4 bases and J by 14 bases, with 14 bases left in between. The CDR3 is 12 amino acids. Germline CDR1 and CDR2: SNHLY and FYNNEI. CDR3 residues: CASSVGIRGLFF. In DNA form, the CDR3 reads TGTGCCAGCAGTGTAGGGATACGGGGCCTGTTTTTT. The variable domain in full, with the rest retrieved from reference TRBV2 and TRBJ1-4, is EPEVTQTPSHQVTQMGQEVILRCVPISNHLYFYWYRQILGQKVEFLVSFYNNEISEKSEIFDDQFSVERPDGSNFTLKIRSTKLEDSAMYFCASSVGIRGLFFGSGTQLSVL.

The chain uses TRBV6-6 and TRBJ1-2, with TRBD1 as a possible D gene (6 bases). The germline CDR1 and CDR2 sequences are MNHNY and SVGAGI (reference sequence). The germline V and J ends were trimmed by 6 bases and 11 bases, with 19 bases remaining between them. The CDR3 is made up of 13 amino acids. CDR3 in amino acids: CASRPTGFGQYTF. As DNA, the CDR3 is TGTGCCAGCAGGCCCACAGGGTTTGGACAGTACACCTTC.

Only a few counts were recorded for this clone. This chain links TRBV10-3 with TRBJ2-3; 9 bases are shared with TRBD2. Germline V CDR1 and CDR2: ENHRY, SYGVKD. The CDR3 has 17 residues. The V gene end was trimmed by 0 bases and the J gene end by 3 bases; junction bases not matched to a gene: 7. The CDR3 DNA follows: TGTGCCATCAGTGAGTCGGGTAGCGGGAGTCTGACAGATACGCAGTATTTT. This translates into CAISESGSGSLTDTQYF.

The chain employs TRBV11-2 and TRBJ2-3; 14 bases fit TRBD2. The CDR3 runs 17 residues. The trim removed 5 bases at V and 4 bases at J, leaving 8 bases unmatched. Germline-derived CDR1 and CDR2 are SGHAT and FQNNGV. CDR3 nucleotides: TGTGCCAGCAGCACCGGGACTAGCGGGAGACAGGCAGATACGCAGTATTTT. It codes for CASSTGTSGRQADTQYF.

The chain recombines TRBV5-1 with TRBJ2-1; 7 bases match TRBD1. The CDR3 sequence is 16 residues long. The V segment lost 2 bases and the J segment 5 bases; nucleotides outside the gene matches: 10. Germline loops: CDR1 SGHRS, CDR2 YFSETQ. CDR3 bases: TGCGCCAGCAGCTTCTCCGGGACAGATTTCGACAATGAGCAGTTCTTC. Translation gives CASSFSGTDFDNEQFF. The variable domain in full, with the rest retrieved from reference TRBV5-1 and TRBJ2-1, is KAGVTQTPRYLIKTRGQQVTLSCSPISGHRSVSWYQQTPGQGLQFLFEYFSETQRNKGNFPGRFSGRQFSNSRSEMNVSTLELGDSALYLCASSFSGTDFDNEQFFGPGTRLTVL.

The gene calls are TRBV19 and TRBJ2-7; 7 bases are shared with TRBD2. CDR3 length equals 11 residues. Losses at the gene ends were 9 bases for V and 4 bases for J; bases not matched to a gene: 3. Germline V CDR1 and CDR2: LNHDA, SQIVND (reference sequence). The CDR3 DNA sequence: TGTGCCAGGGGGGAGGGGTACGAGCAGTACTTC. It codes for CARGEGYEQYF.

The rearrangement uses TRBV5-1 and TRBJ1-1, with D uncertain. V dropped 0 bases and J dropped 2 bases, with 8 bases sitting between them. From germline, CDR1 is SGHRS and CDR2 YFSETQ. The CDR3 sequence is 14 residues long. DNA of the CDR3: TGCGCCAGCAGCTTGGCTAGCAAAAACACTGAAGCTTTCTTT. Amino acids: CASSLASKNTEAFF.

This clone showed up just once. The chain uses TRBV5-1 and TRBJ2-7, with a tentative D call TRBD1 (6 bases). V shed 5 bases and J shed 0 bases, with 12 bases lying between them. Germline V lookup: CDR1 SGHRS, CDR2 YFSETQ. The CDR3 is 14 residues long. DNA of the CDR3: TGCGCCAGCAGACTACAGGGCCTCTCCTACGAGCAGTACTTC. It codes for CASRLQGLSYEQYF.

V is TRBV27 and J is TRBJ1-2, with 12 bases matching TRBD1. The CDR3 sequence is 18 residues long. Germline V gives CDR1 MNHEY, CDR2 SMNVEV (reference sequence). Trimming removed 5 bases from V and 4 bases from J; junction bases left unmatched: 14. The CDR3 DNA sequence: TGTGCCAGCAGTGGGCATCCGGGACAGGGGGCCTCTGGCTATGGCTACACCTTC. Residues: CASSGHPGQGASGYGYTF.

This chain uses TRBV6-5 with TRBJ2-7; D is undetermined. Trimming shortened V by 0 bases and J by 4 bases, and 13 bases separated the two germline ends. Germline CDR1 is MNHEY and CDR2 is SVGAGI. The CDR3 length is 15 residues. The DNA for the CDR3 is TGTGCCAGCAGTTACTCAACCTACCTAGGATACGAGCAGTACTTC. This codes for CASSYSTYLGYEQYF.

This clone was seen only once. V and J are TRBV18 and TRBJ2-2; D remains ambiguous. The germline V and J ends were trimmed by 6 bases and 5 bases, with 10 bases remaining between them. Looked up from germline, CDR1 is KGHSH and CDR2 is LQKENI. The CDR3 is 13 amino acids. The CDR3 DNA follows: TGTGCCAGCTCGCTGCGCAAAACCGGGGAGCTGTTTTTT. Residues: CASSLRKTGELFF.

The table lists this clone with a count of one. The chain links TRBV9 to TRBJ2-5, with TRBD2 matching over 7 bases. V trimming: 4 bases; J trimming: 4 bases; junction bases outside the gene matches: 7. Germline assignment: CDR1 SGDLS and CDR2 YYNGEE. The CDR3 has 14 residues. CDR3 sequence reads: CASSTKLARETQYF. DNA for the CDR3: TGTGCCAGCAGCACTAAACTAGCGAGAGAGACCCAGTACTTC.

V and J are TRBV11-3 and TRBJ1-1; D gene ambiguous. Germline CDR1 reads SGHNT; CDR2 reads YENEEA. The CDR3 consists of 11 residues. V was trimmed by 5 bases and J by 6 bases, leaving 7 bases between them. CDR3 in amino acids: CASSPLPEAFF. CDR3 bases: TGTGCCAGCAGCCCCCTCCCTGAAGCTTTCTTT.

V and J are TRBV7-8 and TRBJ2-5, with unresolved D. CDR3 size: 13 residues. Per germline, CDR1 SGHVS and CDR2 FQNEAQ. V lost 1 base, J lost 0 bases, and 3 bases lay in between. CDR3 DNA: TGTGCCAGCAGCTTAGAGAACCAAGAGACCCAGTACTTC. It codes for CASSLENQETQYF.

CDR3 sequence reads: CASSQEVGRINYGYTF. CDR3 coding DNA: TGCGCCAGCAGCCAAGAGGTCGGCAGAATTAACTATGGCTACACCTTC. The V gene is TRBV4-3, the J gene TRBJ1-2; no clear D. The germline gives CDR1 LGHNA, CDR2 YSLEER. V lost 0 bases and J lost 1, with 12 bases in between. The CDR3 totals 16 residues.

V usage is TRBV19 and J usage is TRBJ2-7; 8 positions match TRBD2. CDR1 and CDR2 from the germline V gene are LNHDA and SQIVND (reference sequence). J was trimmed by 4 bases and V by 10 bases; bases with no gene match: 15. The CDR3 contains 15 residues. The CDR3 here is CATRAGGARVYEQYF. Written as DNA, the CDR3 is TGTGCCACCAGAGCCGGGGGGGCCAGAGTATACGAGCAGTACTTC. The full variable domain, completed using reference TRBV19 and TRBJ2-7, is DGGITQSPKYLFRKEGQNVTLSCEQNLNHDAMYWYRQDPGQGLRLIYYSQIVNDFQKGDIAEGYSVSREKKESFPLTVTSAQKNPTAFYLCATRAGGARVYEQYFGPGTRLTVT.

This chain uses TRBV2 with TRBJ2-7; the D gene could be TRBD1 or TRBD2 (5 bases each). The CDR3 totals 15 residues. CDR1 SNHLY and CDR2 FYNNEI come from the germline V gene. Trimming cost V 7 bases and J 6 bases, with 22 bases left between them. The CDR3 DNA sequence: TGTGCCAGCATCCTAACTGGGGCTAGGGCGGGCGAGCAGTACTTC. Translated: CASILTGARAGEQYF.

The chain joins TRBV30 to TRBJ2-5; D is ambiguous. The CDR3 contains 12 residues. Germline V gene lookup returns CDR1 GTSNPN and CDR2 SVGIG (reference sequence). Trimming removed 3 bases from V and 3 bases from J, with 8 bases in between. CDR3 nucleotide sequence: TGTGCCTGGAGCCGGCAGAAAGAGACCCAGTACTTC. Its translation is CAWSRQKETQYF.

The chain couples TRBV6-5 to TRBJ1-5; tentative D call: TRBD1 (5 bases). This CDR3 has 14 amino acids. Germline V CDR1 and CDR2: MNHEY, SVGAGI. The V end was cut by 8 bases, the J end by 1 base, with 12 bases between. CDR3 loop: CASREGLSNQPQHF. DNA of the CDR3: TGTGCCAGCCGGGAGGGACTGAGCAATCAGCCCCAGCATTTT.

The V and J genes are TRBV30 and TRBJ1-5, with a possible D match to TRBD1 (5 bases). CDR3 size: 14 residues. Between the trimmed V and J ends, which lost 2 bases and 2 bases, there was a span of 10 bases. CDR1 is GTSNPN, CDR2 SVGIG, per germline (reference sequence). For the CDR3, the DNA is TGTGCCTGGAGTAAGGGGATCGGCAATCAGCCCCAGCATTTT. This sequence encodes CAWSKGIGNQPQHF.